The clone carrying this T cell receptor (beta chain) has just a few counts. Its target is unknown. The assay was immunoSEQ multiplex PCR, and TCRdb's table has in-frame clones only and misses some. The table has about 56,000 clones, more than 60% seen once. The data were obtained in a study of radiotherapy plus CTLA-4 blockade in lung cancer. Study results and caveats: In blood, TCR clones derived from the tumor expanded after radiotherapy plus ipilimumab. Strongest reported response predictors: early blood clone changes and post-radiation interferon-beta.

Patients with chemo-refractory metastatic non-small-cell lung cancer received focal radiation plus CTLA-4 blockade with ipilimumab. The CDR3 is made up of 16 amino acids. The germline gives CDR1 SEHNR, CDR2 FQNEAQ (reference sequence). V was clipped by 5 bases and J by 5 bases; unmatched bases: 13. This sample comprised peripheral blood, obtained from a patient treated with radiotherapy plus ipilimumab. V gene TRBV7-9 combines with J gene TRBJ2-5, with TRBD1 matching 8 bases. The sequence derives from a human donor with non-small cell lung cancer who had a complete response to radiotherapy plus ipilimumab. The CDR3 sequence is CASSQVEGQVFETQYF. DNA of the CDR3: TGTGCCAGCAGCCAAGTAGAGGGACAGGTATTCGAGACCCAGTACTTC. The full variable domain, in which reference TRBV7-9 and TRBJ2-5 provide the parts outside the CDR3, is DTGVSQNPRHKITKRGQNVTFRCDPISEHNRLYWYRQTLGQGPEFLTYFQNEAQLEKSRLLSDRFSAERPKGSFSTLEIQRTEQGDSAMYLCASSQVEGQVFETQYFGPGTRLLVL.